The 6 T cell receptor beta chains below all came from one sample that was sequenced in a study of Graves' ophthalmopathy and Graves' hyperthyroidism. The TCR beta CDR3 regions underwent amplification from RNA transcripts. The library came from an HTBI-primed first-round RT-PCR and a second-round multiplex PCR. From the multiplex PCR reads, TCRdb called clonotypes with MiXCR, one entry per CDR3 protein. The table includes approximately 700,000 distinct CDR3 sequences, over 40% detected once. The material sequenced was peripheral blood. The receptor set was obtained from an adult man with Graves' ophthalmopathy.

The CDR3 loop is CSLSLPGETQYF. The DNA for the CDR3 is TGCAGCTTAAGCCTGCCGGGAGAGACCCAGTACTTC. The rearrangement joins TRBV29-1 to TRBJ2-5; D gene uncertain. The length of the CDR3 is 12 residues. Trimming stripped 8 bases from V and 4 bases from J, with 14 bases between. CDR1 SQVTM and CDR2 ANQGSEA come from the germline V gene.

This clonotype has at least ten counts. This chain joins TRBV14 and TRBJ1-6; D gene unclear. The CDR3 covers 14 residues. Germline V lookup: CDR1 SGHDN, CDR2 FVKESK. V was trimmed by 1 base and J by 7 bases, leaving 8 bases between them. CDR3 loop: CASSQALRNSPLHF. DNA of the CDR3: TGTGCCAGCAGCCAAGCTCTAAGAAATTCACCCCTCCACTTT.

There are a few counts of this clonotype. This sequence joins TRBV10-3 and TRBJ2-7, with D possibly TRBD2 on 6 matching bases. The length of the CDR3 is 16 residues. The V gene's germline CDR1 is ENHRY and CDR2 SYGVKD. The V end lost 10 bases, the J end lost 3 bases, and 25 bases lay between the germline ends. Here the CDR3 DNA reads TGTGCCAACCTGAATGGCCTGCGGCGGGATCTCTACGAGCAGTACTTC. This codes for CANLNGLRRDLYEQYF.

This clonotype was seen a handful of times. CDR3 protein: CASRRTSGMDTGELFF. As DNA, the CDR3 is TGCGCCAGCAGGCGGACTAGCGGGATGGACACCGGGGAGCTGTTTTTT. The chain uses TRBV4-1 and TRBJ2-2; 12 positions match TRBD2. The CDR3 has 16 residues. V shed 6 bases, J shed 3 bases, and the junction held 5 bases outside the gene matches. Germline CDR1 MGHRA, CDR2 YSYEKL.

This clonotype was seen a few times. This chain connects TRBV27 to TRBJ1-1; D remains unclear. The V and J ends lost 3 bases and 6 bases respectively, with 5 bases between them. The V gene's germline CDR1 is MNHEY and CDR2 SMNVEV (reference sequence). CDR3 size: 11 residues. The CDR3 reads CASSFGSEAFF. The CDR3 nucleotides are TGTGCCAGCAGTTTCGGGTCTGAAGCTTTCTTT.

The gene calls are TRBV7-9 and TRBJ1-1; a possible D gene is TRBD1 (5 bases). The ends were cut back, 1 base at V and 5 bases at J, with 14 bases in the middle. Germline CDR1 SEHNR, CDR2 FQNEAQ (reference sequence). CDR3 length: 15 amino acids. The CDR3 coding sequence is TGTGCCAGCAGCTTAGTGGCAGGGCAACATACTGAAGCTTTCTTT. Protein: CASSLVAGQHTEAFF.